Following are 15 T cell receptor beta chains from one sample sequenced in a study of cytomegalovirus exposure and HLA in healthy donors. PCR used 60 Vbeta primers and 13 Jbeta primers. Profiled with immunoSEQ multiplex PCR; TCRdb holds only in-frame clones, not every one. Of under 200,000 clones in the sample, roughly 79% were seen once. The sample was PBMCs. Source of these receptors: a man aged 50 to 60 in good health and CMV-seropositive.

The chain employs TRBV7-9 and TRBJ2-5; the match to TRBD1 covers 8 bases. Looked up from germline, CDR1 is SEHNR and CDR2 is FQNEAQ (reference sequence). Losses at the gene ends were 5 bases for V and 5 bases for J; bases not matched to a gene: 7. CDR3 size: 14 residues. CDR3: CASSLPTGEETQYF. The CDR3 bases are TGTGCCAGCAGCCTACCGACAGGGGAGGAGACCCAGTACTTC.

In its sample, this clone was seen once. V and J are TRBV5-6 and TRBJ1-2; D possibly corresponds to TRBD1 (5 bases). Germline CDR1 reads SGHDT; CDR2 reads YYEEEE. With 2 bases removed from V and 8 bases from J, the gap between germline ends came to 7 bases. The CDR3 totals 11 residues. In DNA form, the CDR3 reads TGTGCCAGCAGCTTCAGGGAAGGCTACACCTTC. Translating gives CASSFREGYTF.

The chain has TRBV6-6 and TRBJ1-1, with 7 bases that match TRBD1. The CDR3 covers 16 residues. Trimming took 4 bases from V and 3 from J; bases not matched to a gene: 11. The germline gives CDR1 MNHNY, CDR2 SVGAGI (reference sequence). Written as DNA, the CDR3 is TGTGCCAGCAGTTCCAATGGACAGAGGGGGCACACTGAAGCTTTCTTT. It yields the protein CASSSNGQRGHTEAFF.

V gene TRBV19 combines with J gene TRBJ1-1, with 9 bases lining up with TRBD1. The CDR3 loop spans 15 amino acids. Looked up from germline, CDR1 is LNHDA and CDR2 is SQIVND (reference sequence). V shed 6 bases and J 3 bases; nucleotides not matched to a gene: 8. The CDR3 DNA sequence: TGTGCCAGTAGCGGGAGGACAGGGGTGTACACTGAAGCTTTCTTT. As protein: CASSGRTGVYTEAFF.

This chain links TRBV7-6 with TRBJ2-5, with TRBD1 as a possible D gene (6 bases). Germline V gives CDR1 SGHVS, CDR2 FNYEAQ. Trimming removed 0 bases from V and 5 bases from J, with 13 bases in between. This CDR3 is built from 15 residues. For the CDR3, the DNA is TGTGCCAGCAGCTTAGCGGGGGCGAATGGGGAGACCCAGTACTTC. Amino acid sequence: CASSLAGANGETQYF.

The chain uses TRBV28 and TRBJ1-4; D remains unclear. With 3 bases removed from V and 6 bases from J, the gap between germline ends came to 14 bases. Germline CDR1 is MDHEN and CDR2 is SYDVKM. This CDR3 spans 15 amino acids. This CDR3 reads CASSFDRGWDEKLFF. The CDR3 nucleotides read TGTGCCAGCAGTTTCGACCGCGGATGGGATGAAAAACTGTTTTTT.

This chain joins TRBV28 and TRBJ1-2, with D unresolved. CDR1 is MDHEN and CDR2 is SYDVKM in the germline V gene. The CDR3 length is 14 residues. Between the trimmed V and J ends, which lost 1 base and 3 bases, there was a span of 9 bases. The CDR3 spells CASSLSPPDYGYTF. CDR3 DNA sequence: TGTGCCAGCAGTTTATCGCCCCCAGACTATGGCTACACCTTC.

This clone appeared once. V gene TRBV28 combines with J gene TRBJ1-5; D is possibly TRBD1 (5 bases). The CDR3 spans 15 residues. CDR1 and CDR2 from the germline V gene are MDHEN and SYDVKM. V was trimmed by 5 bases and J by 0 bases, leaving 11 bases between them. Here the CDR3 reads CASSPDSDSNQPQHF. For the CDR3, the DNA is TGTGCCAGCAGTCCCGACAGTGATAGCAATCAGCCCCAGCATTTT.

The chain links TRBV29-1 to TRBJ1-1; D is possibly TRBD1 (5 bases). From germline, CDR1 is SQVTM and CDR2 ANQGSEA. V lost 8 bases and J lost 3, with 16 bases in between. This CDR3 region has 13 residues. The CDR3 loop is CSTPGWGDTEAFF. The CDR3 nucleotides are TGCAGCACTCCTGGGTGGGGGGACACTGAAGCTTTCTTT.

The chain has TRBV19 and TRBJ1-1; 7 bases are shared with TRBD1. The CDR3 length is 16 residues. The V gene's germline CDR1 is LNHDA and CDR2 SQIVND (reference sequence). V lost 5 bases to trimming and J lost 0 bases; unmatched junction nucleotides: 9. The CDR3 DNA is TGTGCCAGTAGTGAGACGGGCAGGGGGGTGAACACTGAAGCTTTCTTT. Protein sequence: CASSETGRGVNTEAFF.

This chain links TRBV7-2 with TRBJ1-2; TRBD1 might be the D (6 bases). Trimming took off 4 bases at V and 5 bases at J, with 14 bases between the two ends. Germline assignment: CDR1 SGHTA and CDR2 FQGNSA. This CDR3 comprises 14 residues. The CDR3 loop is CASSSGRGGYGYTF. For the CDR3, the DNA is TGTGCCAGCAGCTCGGGGAGGGGGGGGTATGGCTACACCTTC.

The chain recombines TRBV5-4 with TRBJ2-4; 8 bases are a match to TRBD1. The germline gives CDR1 SGHNT, CDR2 YYREEE (reference sequence). The V gene end was trimmed by 4 bases and the J gene end by 0 bases; junction bases not matched to a gene: 9. This CDR3 is built from 17 residues. The CDR3 coding sequence is TGTGCCAGCAGCAAACCAGGACAGGGAGTAGCCAAAAACATTCAGTACTTC. This codes for CASSKPGQGVAKNIQYF.

The rearrangement links TRBV5-6 to TRBJ2-1, with D possibly matching TRBD2 (7 bases). CDR3 length: 14 residues. Per the germline V gene, CDR1 is SGHDT and CDR2 is YYEEEE. V shed 4 bases and J shed 8 bases, with 16 bases lying between them. For the CDR3, the DNA is TGTGCCAGCAGCGTTGCGGGGGCGGGCTATGAGCAGTTCTTC. This translates into CASSVAGAGYEQFF. The full variable domain, completed using reference TRBV5-6 and TRBJ2-1, is DAGVTQSPTHLIKTRGQQVTLRCSPKSGHDTVSWYQQALGQGPQFIFQYYEEEERQRGNFPDRFSGHQFPNYSSELNVNALLLGDSALYLCASSVAGAGYEQFFGPGTRLTVL.

This chain uses TRBV9 with TRBJ2-1, with TRBD2 identical over 10 bases. The germline V gene has CDR1 SGDLS and CDR2 YYNGEE. With V trimmed by 0 bases and J by 10 bases, 7 bases remained unmatched. CDR3 length equals 15 residues. The CDR3 reads CASSVGTSGVGEQFF. The CDR3 DNA follows: TGTGCCAGCAGCGTAGGAACTAGCGGGGTGGGAGAGCAGTTCTTC. The full variable domain, with the rest looked up from reference TRBV9 and TRBJ2-1, is DSGVTQTPKHLITATGQRVTLRCSPRSGDLSVYWYQQSLDQGLQFLIQYYNGEERAKGNILERFSAQQFPDLHSELNLSSLELGDSALYFCASSVGTSGVGEQFFGPGTRLTVL.

The rearrangement links TRBV28 to TRBJ1-2; perhaps TRBD1 as D (6 bases). The germline V gene has CDR1 MDHEN and CDR2 SYDVKM. The V gene lost 5 bases and the J gene lost 3 bases, with 10 bases spanning the gap. This CDR3 spans 13 amino acids. For the CDR3, the DNA is TGTGCCAGCAGTCCACAGGGCTACTATGGCTACACCTTC. Protein product: CASSPQGYYGYTF.